The rows below give T cell receptor beta chains drawn from one sample of a study of CXCR3-negative and CXCR3-positive naive CD8 T cells. For each CDR3 protein, TCRdb gives one entry from its re-call of the 5' RACE reads, without DNA. The listing records some 99,000 distinct CDR3 sequences. The sequenced material came from naive CXCR3+ CD8+ T cells from blood. The receptors come from a human donor in good health. Some clones in this sample may be carry-over from other donors' samples. The CDR3 runs from the conserved cysteine through the conserved F or W.

V gene,J gene,CDR3 length,CDR3 protein
TRBV27,TRBJ2-1,14,CASSFSRVSNEQFF
TRBV12-3/TRBV12-4,TRBJ2-1,13,CASIHQDWVEQFF
TRBV5-1,TRBJ2-7,13,CASSLDRGHEQYF
TRBV12-3/TRBV12-4,TRBJ1-1,15,CASSPSGGPNAEAFF
TRBV7-2,TRBJ2-7,15,CASRTQETPPYEQYF
TRBV19,TRBJ2-1,13,CAVGWRGVNEQFF
TRBV28,TRBJ2-5,17,CASSFHWDRGRPETQYF
TRBV7-2,TRBJ2-3,15,CASSSTRGGADTQYF
TRBV7-9,TRBJ1-2,12,CASSLEGDGYTF
TRBV28,TRBJ2-7,11,CASSPQDEQYF
TRBV29-1,TRBJ2-7,13,CSVETGLGYEQYF
TRBV7-9,TRBJ2-2,11,CASRGLGELFF
TRBV29-1,TRBJ2-3,15,CSVSRWMVELGTQYF
TRBV6-4,TRBJ2-3,14,CASSEGDSTDTQYF
TRBV29-1,TRBJ2-1,15,CSVEDRGPTDNEQFF
TRBV5-6,TRBJ2-7,14,CASSPGGFSYEQYF
TRBV7-7,TRBJ2-3,17,CASSLALGAGGTDTQYF
TRBV5-1,TRBJ2-1,16,CASSPSFFPDNNEQFF
TRBV7-6,TRBJ1-5,15,CASSLRTGWDQPQHF
TRBV12-3/TRBV12-4,TRBJ2-5,13,CASRTGTEETQYF
TRBV13,TRBJ2-7,15,CASSPKPGLYYEQYF
TRBV29-1,TRBJ2-7,16,CSVVIRTGTEGGEQYF
TRBV29-1,TRBJ1-4,15,CSVTGQGSGNEKLFF
TRBV11-3,TRBJ1-1,17,CASSLDGIGTGYTEAFF
TRBV14,TRBJ2-1,16,CASSQEKPLVRDEQFF
TRBV6-6,TRBJ2-1,16,CASSGYSGSSYNEQFF
TRBV12-3/TRBV12-4,TRBJ2-3,15,CASSLTSGGTDTQYF
TRBV7-7,TRBJ2-1,14,CASSQGTSYNEQFF
TRBV27,TRBJ2-5,15,CASSQSLAAQETQYF
TRBV10-2,TRBJ2-7,14,CASSEGHILYEQYF
TRBV7-2,TRBJ2-1,15,CASSFPSGGFWEQFF
TRBV18,TRBJ1-1,13,CASSPVLNTEAFF
TRBV4-1,TRBJ1-4,16,CASSPPSSATNEKLFF
TRBV7-9,TRBJ2-1,17,CASSLTSGTSGGGEQFF
TRBV7-6,TRBJ1-4,13,CASSGLGVEKLFF
TRBV28,TRBJ1-1,13,CASSPAMNTEAFF
TRBV27,TRBJ2-7,17,CASNTGTGAGLHDEQYF
TRBV7-7,TRBJ2-5,15,CASSLVIGDQETQYF
TRBV14,TRBJ2-1,16,CASSQSLGRLYNEQFF
TRBV2,TRBJ2-2,17,CASNDPSGESNTGELFF
TRBV7-7,TRBJ2-1,15,CASSRSTGAGNEQFF
TRBV7-3,TRBJ2-1,16,CASSSDRDEEDNEQFF
TRBV7-6,TRBJ2-1,12,CASSLSDNEQFF
TRBV10-1,TRBJ2-7,17,CASSVGVSHKKSYEQYF